This paragraph reports one T cell receptor (beta chain). Its recognized antigen is unknown. No per-base quality is available; no much larger clone lies one base away. This sample was taken from a study of blood T cell repertoires in COVID-19 (dated by TCRdb to the early 2020s). Turning to the overall study: Samples from collaborators originated in the United States, Italy and Spain and spanned both the acute and convalescent phases of COVID-19. The prospective study material was composed of cDNA or gDNA derived from T cells, B-cell-depleted T cells, or PBMCs. The dataset comprised deeply sampled blood TCRbeta repertoires from subjects exposed to, actively infected with, or recovered from COVID-19. The repertoires were made available in a free public database intended to serve as a resource for research on the immune response to SARS-CoV-2. Samples were obtained from the ongoing ImmuneRACE study (first 160 participants) and from over 1,000 subjects provided by 6 global collaborators. A de-identified subject ID, COVID-19 status, age in years and sex were almost always included in the sample metadata. Where available, HLA class I and class II types were taken from metadata supplied by the sample provider and were not determined by assay-based typing. The full study reports these points: How much clinical and demographic metadata was included differed by source and by participant, and the metadata was provided uncurated.

Enrolling through a virtual design, the prospective study's participants ranged in age from roughly 18 to 95 years and lived across roughly 24 United States geographic areas. In the prospective study, cohorts were assigned on the basis of participant-reported clinical history obtained from a screening survey and a study questionnaire. Recovered participants in ImmuneRACE Cohort 3 were defined by two consecutive negative NP/OP PCR tests, clearance by a healthcare professional, or resolution of symptoms. Mobile phlebotomists in the prospective study collected whole blood, serum and a nasopharyngeal or oropharyngeal swab from every participant. Additional blood draws and questionnaires over an approximately 2-month period could optionally be provided by prospective study participants. Prospective study blood samples were shipped either frozen or at room temperature before DNA extraction. TCRbeta CDR3 regions were amplified from genomic DNA using the immunoSEQ Assay, a bias-controlled multiplex PCR. The paper's processing steps were these. Nucleated cell counts per sample were estimated from amplification of reference gene primers within the assay. To quantify the absolute abundance of each unique TCRbeta CDR3 rearrangement, sequence reads were collapsed and filtered. For each sample, productive Simpson clonality was calculated by taking the square root of Simpson's diversity index across productive rearrangements. TCRdb took over this immuneACCESS table, retaining in-frame rearrangements with V and J assigned. Such tables are incomplete; in checked studies, under half of the missing clones stem from an unresolved V gene, and the remainder is unexplained. Clonal size and the V and J genes are those of that table, whereas D and trimming came from the DNA. The sample includes 430,000 or so clones, with approximately 88% observed a single time. Together, the top ten hold less than 2% of the sample.

V loses 4 bases of germline sequence and J loses 0 bases, and the interval between the two ends is 6 bases. Including the terminal cysteine and phenylalanine, the CDR3 comprises 13 residues. Only the CDR3 region is kept as DNA, spanning 39 bases read in frame from base 1. CDR1 is given as SNHLY and CDR2 as FYNNEI, both from the germline V gene. The specimen sequenced was PBMCs or T cells enriched from blood (not recorded which). The receptor was isolated from a woman in her thirties or forties who had recovered from COVID-19. The chain uses TRBV2 and TRBJ1-1, with the D gene too uncertain to name. The DNA sequence is given as TGTGCCAGCAGTGGAAGCCTGAACACTGAAGCTTTCTTT. Its coded protein is CASSGSLNTEAFF.